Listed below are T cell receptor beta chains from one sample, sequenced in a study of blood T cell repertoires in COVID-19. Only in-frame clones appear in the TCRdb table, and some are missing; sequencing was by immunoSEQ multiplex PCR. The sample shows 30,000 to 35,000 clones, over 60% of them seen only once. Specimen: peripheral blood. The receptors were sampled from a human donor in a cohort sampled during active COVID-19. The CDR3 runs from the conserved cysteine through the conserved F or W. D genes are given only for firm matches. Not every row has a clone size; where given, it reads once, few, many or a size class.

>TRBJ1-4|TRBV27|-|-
CASGVRGLDEKLFF
TGTGCCAGCGGTGTAAGAGGGCTGGACGAAAAACTGTTTTTT
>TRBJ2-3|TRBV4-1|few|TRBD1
CASSQTGIGADTQYF
TGCGCCAGCAGCCAGACAGGGATAGGGGCAGATACGCAGTATTTT
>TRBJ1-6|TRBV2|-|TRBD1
CASRAGDRGNSPLHF
TGTGCCAGCAGGGCCGGGGACAGGGGGAATTCACCCCTCCACTTT
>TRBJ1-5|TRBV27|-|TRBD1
CASSPNAGGAGQPQHF
TGTGCCAGCAGTCCCAACGCAGGGGGCGCGGGGCAGCCCCAGCATTTT
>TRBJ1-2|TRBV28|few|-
CASSTISGDGYTF
TGTGCCAGCAGTACCATATCAGGGGACGGCTACACCTTC
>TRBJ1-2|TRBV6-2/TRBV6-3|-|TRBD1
CASSVMSGQGISGYTF
TGTGCCAGCAGTGTGATGTCGGGACAGGGGATCTCTGGCTACACCTTC
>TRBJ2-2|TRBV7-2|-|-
CASSFRQGHTGELFF
TGTGCCAGCAGCTTCAGGCAAGGTCACACCGGGGAGCTGTTTTTT
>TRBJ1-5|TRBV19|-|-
CASSAHRERHQPQHF
TGTGCCAGTAGTGCTCACAGGGAGCGTCACCAGCCCCAGCATTTT
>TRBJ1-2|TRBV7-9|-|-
CASTTLGRSTYGYTF
TGTGCCAGCACCACCTTGGGCAGAAGCACCTATGGCTACACCTTC
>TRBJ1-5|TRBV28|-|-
CASSLVGGLQPQHF
TGTGCCAGCAGCTTAGTCGGGGGACTTCAGCCCCAGCATTTT
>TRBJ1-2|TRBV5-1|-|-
CASSLAGPDGYTF
TGCGCCAGCAGCTTGGCAGGGCCCGATGGCTACACCTTC
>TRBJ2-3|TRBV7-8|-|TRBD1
CASSSPQTGTGEDTQYF
TGTGCCAGCAGCTCCCCGCAGACAGGGACAGGCGAGGATACGCAGTATTTT
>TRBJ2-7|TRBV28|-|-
CASSPPAGQFIGEQYF
TGTGCCAGCAGTCCCCCCGCGGGACAGTTCATCGGCGAGCAGTACTTC
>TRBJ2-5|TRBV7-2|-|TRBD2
CASSLGRTSGAQETQYF
TGTGCCAGCAGCTTAGGAAGGACTAGCGGGGCACAAGAGACCCAGTACTTC
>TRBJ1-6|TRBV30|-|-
CAWSVTRQSHSPLHF
TGTGCCTGGAGTGTGACTCGACAGAGCCACAGCCCCCTCCACTTT
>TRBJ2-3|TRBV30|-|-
CAWIEGGTDTQYF
TGTGCCTGGATCGAGGGGGGCACAGATACGCAGTATTTT